The clone carrying this T cell receptor (beta chain) was found once. The record originates from a study of sequential checkpoint blockade in melanoma. Study-wide context: First-line arms were nivolumab then ipilimumab, or the reverse, randomized 1:1. Each arm's sequence ended with maintenance nivolumab.

Produced via immunoSEQ multiplex PCR; TCRdb's table is partial and in-frame only. This repertoire shows tens of thousands of clones, about 89% found once; its top ten account for roughly 15%. Treatment in this sample: randomized to nivolumab then ipilimumab (arm A) or the reverse (arm B). From thawed PBMCs, live CD3+CD8+ cells negative for CD19 and CD56 were sorted. Trimming stripped 0 bases from V and 1 base from J, with 16 bases between. The CDR3 extends over 18 amino acids. CDR1 and CDR2 (germline): LGHNA, YSLEER. The origin of this receptor is a human donor with melanoma. The rearrangement joins TRBV4-3 to TRBJ2-1; D might be TRBD1 (5 bases). Sequenced material: CD8+ T cells sorted from blood (inferred from file names), taken from a patient given nivolumab and ipilimumab in sequence. CDR3 DNA sequence: TGCGCCAGCAGCCAAGAGGGCCCGCCCAGGGTGTCCTACAATGAGCAGTTCTTC. It translates to CASSQEGPPRVSYNEQFF.